Sequencing of this TCR beta chain was carried out in a study of cytomegalovirus exposure and HLA in healthy donors. Vbeta (60) and Jbeta (13) primers were used in the PCR. The table came from immunoSEQ multiplex PCR; TCRdb's copy has only in-frame clones and leaves some out. The sample contains 80,000 to 95,000 clones, around 67% of which appear only once. The germline gives CDR1 SGHTS, CDR2 YDEGEE. This CDR3 has 16 amino acids. V lost 4 bases and J 1 base, leaving 17 bases between the germline ends. Input material: PBMCs. The J gene is TRBJ1-1, the V gene TRBV5-8, with D uncertain. This sequence was found in a human donor in good health. The CDR3 spells CASSAVPWRRNTEAFF. In DNA form, the CDR3 reads TGTGCCAGCAGCGCAGTCCCGTGGCGGAGGAACACTGAAGCTTTCTTT. Supplemented by reference TRBV5-8 and TRBJ1-1, the full variable domain reads EAGVTQSPTHLIKTRGQQATLRCSPISGHTSVYWYQQALGLGLQFLLWYDEGEERNRGNFPPRFSGRQFPNYSSELNVNALELEDSALYLCASSAVPWRRNTEAFFGQGTRLTVV.